Below are 17 T cell receptor beta chains sequenced from a single sample in a study of beta chain features in type 1 diabetes. Expressed TCRB transcripts were sequenced, since all the RNA that had been isolated was reverse transcribed. The repertoire was sequenced with immunoSEQ multiplex PCR; TCRdb's copy has only in-frame clones and lacks some. The repertoire holds roughly 300,000 clones, with 14% as singletons. Sequenced sample: central memory CD4+ T cells from blood. These receptors were obtained from a man aged 30-40 years in good health.

This chain uses TRBV5-1 with TRBJ1-2, with 7 bases fitting TRBD1. This CDR3 is 16 amino acids long. The germline V gene has CDR1 SGHRS and CDR2 YFSETQ. V dropped 0 bases and J dropped 4; count of bases not matched to a gene: 9. CDR3 sequence (DNA): TGCGCCAGCAGCTTGGCTAGGGGGCCTATTACCTATGGCTACACCTTC. It specifies CASSLARGPITYGYTF.

The chain carries TRBV11-1 and TRBJ2-2, with unresolved D. Trimming took 5 bases from V and 7 from J, leaving 8 bases between them. The CDR3 consists of 12 residues. The germline V gene has CDR1 SGHAT and CDR2 FQDESV (reference sequence). The CDR3 is CASSKDRGELFF. The CDR3 DNA reads TGTGCCAGCAGCAAGGACCGCGGGGAGCTGTTTTTT.

This clone was picked up many times. The chain has TRBV11-2 and TRBJ2-4, with a tentative D call TRBD2 (6 bases). In germline, CDR1 is SGHAT, CDR2 FQNNGV. CDR3 length equals 15 residues. The V and J ends lost 1 base and 8 bases respectively, with 15 bases between them. CDR3 protein: CASSLGLSGGDIQYF. CDR3 nucleotide sequence: TGTGCCAGCAGCTTAGGTCTTAGCGGAGGGGACATTCAGTACTTC.

This clone was seen a handful of times. CDR3 sequence (DNA): TGTGCTAGTGGCACAGGGGCAAACACCGGGGAGCTGTTTTTT. Its translation: CASGTGANTGELFF. The chain is built from TRBV7-3 and TRBJ2-2; TRBD1 aligns across 7 bases. There are 14 residues in the CDR3. The V gene's germline CDR1 is SGHTA and CDR2 FQGTGA.

J is TRBJ1-3 and V is TRBV2, with a possible D match to TRBD1 (5 bases). CDR3 size: 16 residues. V lost 6 bases and J lost 0, with 15 bases in between. Germline V CDR1 and CDR2: SNHLY, FYNNEI. Here the CDR3 DNA reads TGTGCCAGCAGCAGGGAGGATTTGGGCTCTGGAAACACCATATATTTT. Protein product: CASSREDLGSGNTIYF.

This clone was seen only a few times. The genes are TRBV9 and TRBJ2-7, with a possible D match to TRBD2 (5 bases). Deletions cut 3 bases from V and 7 bases from J, with 17 bases between. This CDR3 spans 14 amino acids. The germline CDR1 and CDR2 sequences are SGDLS and YYNGEE. CDR3 DNA: TGTGCCAGCAGCGCCGGGGTGGATCCCTGGGAGCAGTACTTC. The encoded protein is CASSAGVDPWEQYF.

This clone was picked up a small number of times. The rearrangement links TRBV7-2 to TRBJ1-2; possibly TRBD1 for D (5 bases). This CDR3 contains 14 residues. Germline CDR1 reads SGHTA; CDR2 reads FQGNSA. Trimming pared 4 bases from V and 8 bases from J, leaving 17 bases between. The DNA for the CDR3 is TGTGCCAGCAGCTACCGGGTAGGGCAGGGAGGCTACACCTTC. Amino acid sequence: CASSYRVGQGGYTF.

The J gene is TRBJ1-6, the V gene TRBV5-1, with 7 bases fitting TRBD1. V lost 3 bases to trimming and J lost 4 bases; unmatched junction nucleotides: 10. This CDR3 contains 17 residues. Germline V gene data show CDR1 as SGHRS and CDR2 as YFSETQ. CDR3 protein: CASSSLGDRAYNSPLHF. In DNA, the CDR3 is TGCGCCAGCAGCTCCCTTGGAGACAGGGCATATAATTCACCCCTCCACTTT.

J is TRBJ1-1 and V is TRBV30, with D unclear. The germline V gene has CDR1 GTSNPN and CDR2 SVGIG (reference sequence). CDR3 size: 14 residues. V lost 0 bases to trimming and J lost 1 base, with 9 bases between them. CDR3 sequence: CAWSVLRGNTEAFF. CDR3 DNA: TGTGCCTGGAGTGTACTACGCGGGAACACTGAAGCTTTCTTT.

This clone was detected only a few times. Additional DNA sequences in this sample encode the identical CDR3. The V and J genes are TRBV19 and TRBJ1-1; weak D call: TRBD1 (5 bases). Germline CDR1 is LNHDA and CDR2 is SQIVND (reference sequence). The CDR3 runs 13 residues. The V end was cut by 5 bases, the J end by 0 bases, with 7 bases between. This CDR3 reads CASSSGLNTEAFF. CDR3 sequence (DNA): TGTGCCAGTAGTTCAGGGCTGAACACTGAAGCTTTCTTT.

This clone showed up just a few times. The V call is TRBV6-1, the J call TRBJ1-2; D ambiguous. Germline CDR1 MNHNS, CDR2 SASEGT. Trimming took off 0 bases at V and 4 bases at J, with 12 bases between the two ends. The CDR3 contains 15 residues. This chain's CDR3 is CASSEAGSWGYGYTF. CDR3 sequence (DNA): TGTGCCAGCAGTGAAGCTGGCAGCTGGGGCTATGGCTACACCTTC.

As DNA, the CDR3 is TGTGCCAGCAGCTTCGGATCTAATCAAGACAATGAGCAGTTCTTC. Protein product: CASSFGSNQDNEQFF. The chain is built from TRBV11-3 and TRBJ2-1; D not certain. This CDR3 contains 15 residues. V lost 3 bases and J lost 5, with 14 bases in between. Germline V gene data show CDR1 as SGHNT and CDR2 as YENEEA.

The rearrangement joins TRBV7-9 to TRBJ2-5; 7 bases agree with TRBD1. The junction had 7 bases not matched to a gene; V was cut back by 4 bases and J by 2 bases. The CDR3 extends over 15 amino acids. Germline lookup yields CDR1 SEHNR and CDR2 FQNEAQ (reference sequence). CDR3 in DNA: TGTGCCAGCAGCTCTCGACAGGGCCTTCAAGAGACCCAGTACTTC. Its protein product is CASSSRQGLQETQYF.

The table lists this clone with a few counts. The CDR3 here is CASSMMGTTAYNEQFF. In DNA form, the CDR3 reads TGTGCCAGTAGTATGATGGGGACTACCGCCTACAATGAGCAGTTCTTC. This sequence joins TRBV19 and TRBJ2-1, with 7 positions matching TRBD2. Trimming took 3 bases from V and 2 from J; bases not matched to a gene: 7. The CDR3 loop spans 16 amino acids. Germline V CDR1 and CDR2: LNHDA, SQIVND (reference sequence).

This clone has at least ten counts. The V call is TRBV30, the J call TRBJ2-1; D unclear. The CDR3 sequence is 11 residues long. Deletions cut 4 bases from V and 6 bases from J, with 7 bases between. The germline V gene encodes CDR1 GTSNPN and CDR2 SVGIG (reference sequence). CDR3 coding DNA: TGTGCCTGGACTGACTTCAATGAGCAGTTCTTC. The encoded protein is CAWTDFNEQFF.

The rearrangement links TRBV7-9 to TRBJ2-1; 12 bases are a match to TRBD2. This CDR3 is 13 amino acids long. V was clipped by 8 bases and J by 7 bases; unmatched bases: 3. Germline CDR1 reads SEHNR; CDR2 reads FQNEAQ (reference sequence). CDR3 in amino acids: CASRTSGANEQFF. The DNA of the CDR3 is TGTGCCAGCCGGACTAGCGGGGCTAATGAGCAGTTCTTC.

The CDR3 loop reads CAWSVGRLYEQYV. The DNA of the CDR3 is TGTGCCTGGAGTGTGGGGCGGCTCTACGAGCAGTACGTC. This chain joins TRBV30 and TRBJ2-7; D possibly corresponds to TRBD1 (5 bases). This CDR3 is built from 13 residues. Trimming left V 0 bases short and J 3 bases short, with 9 bases between. Per germline, CDR1 GTSNPN and CDR2 SVGIG (reference sequence).